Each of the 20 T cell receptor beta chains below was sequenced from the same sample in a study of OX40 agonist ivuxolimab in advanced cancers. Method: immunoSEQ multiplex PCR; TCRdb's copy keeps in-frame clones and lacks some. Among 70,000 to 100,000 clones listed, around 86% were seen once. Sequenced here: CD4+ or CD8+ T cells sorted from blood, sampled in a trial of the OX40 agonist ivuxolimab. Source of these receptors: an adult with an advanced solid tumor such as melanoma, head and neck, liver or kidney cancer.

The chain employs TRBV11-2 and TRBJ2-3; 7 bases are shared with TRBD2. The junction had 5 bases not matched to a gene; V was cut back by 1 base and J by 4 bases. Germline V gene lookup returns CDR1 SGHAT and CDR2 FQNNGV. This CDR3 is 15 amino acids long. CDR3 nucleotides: TGTGCCAGCAGCTTAGGGACTAGTATTGCAGATACGCAGTATTTT. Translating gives CASSLGTSIADTQYF.

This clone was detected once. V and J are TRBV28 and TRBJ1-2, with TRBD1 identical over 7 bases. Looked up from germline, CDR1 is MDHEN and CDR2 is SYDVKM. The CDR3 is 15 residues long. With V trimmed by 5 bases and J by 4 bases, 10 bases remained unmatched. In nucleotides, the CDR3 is TGTGCCAGCAGTCCTAAAACAGGGGCAGGCTATGGCTACACCTTC. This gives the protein CASSPKTGAGYGYTF.

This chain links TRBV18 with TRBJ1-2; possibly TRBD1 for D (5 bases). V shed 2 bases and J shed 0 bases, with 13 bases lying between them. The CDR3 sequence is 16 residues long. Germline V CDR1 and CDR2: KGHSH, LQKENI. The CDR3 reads CASSPVRDQTNYGYTF. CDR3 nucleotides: TGTGCCAGCTCACCAGTACGGGACCAGACTAACTATGGCTACACCTTC.

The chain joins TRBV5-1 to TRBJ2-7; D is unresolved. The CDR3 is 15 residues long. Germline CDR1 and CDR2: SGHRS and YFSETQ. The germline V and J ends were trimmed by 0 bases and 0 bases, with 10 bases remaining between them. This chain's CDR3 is CASSLGYTSSYEQYF. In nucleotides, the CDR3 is TGCGCCAGCAGCTTGGGTTATACCAGCTCCTACGAGCAGTACTTC.

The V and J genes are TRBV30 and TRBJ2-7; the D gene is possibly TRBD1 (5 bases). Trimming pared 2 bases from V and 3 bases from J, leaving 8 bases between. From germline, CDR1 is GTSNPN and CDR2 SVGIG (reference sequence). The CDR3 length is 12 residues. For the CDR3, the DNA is TGTGCCTGGAGTCTCCAGGGCTACGAGCAGTACTTC. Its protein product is CAWSLQGYEQYF.

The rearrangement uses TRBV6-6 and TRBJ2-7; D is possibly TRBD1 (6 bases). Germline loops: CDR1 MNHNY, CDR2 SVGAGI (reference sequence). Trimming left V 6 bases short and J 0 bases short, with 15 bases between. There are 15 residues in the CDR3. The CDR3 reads CASSPWGTNSYEQYF. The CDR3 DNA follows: TGTGCCAGCAGCCCCTGGGGGACAAACTCCTACGAGCAGTACTTC.

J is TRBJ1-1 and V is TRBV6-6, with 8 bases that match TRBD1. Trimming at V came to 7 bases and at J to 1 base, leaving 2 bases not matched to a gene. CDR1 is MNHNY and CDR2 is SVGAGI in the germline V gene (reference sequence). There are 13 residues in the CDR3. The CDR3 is CASNDRGNTEAFF. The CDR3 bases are TGTGCCAGCAACGACAGGGGGAACACTGAAGCTTTCTTT.

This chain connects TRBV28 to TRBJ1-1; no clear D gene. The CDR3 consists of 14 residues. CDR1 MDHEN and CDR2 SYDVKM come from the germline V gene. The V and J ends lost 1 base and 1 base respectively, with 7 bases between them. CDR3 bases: TGTGCCAGCAGTTTATCCTCGCGGAACACTGAAGCTTTCTTT. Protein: CASSLSSRNTEAFF.

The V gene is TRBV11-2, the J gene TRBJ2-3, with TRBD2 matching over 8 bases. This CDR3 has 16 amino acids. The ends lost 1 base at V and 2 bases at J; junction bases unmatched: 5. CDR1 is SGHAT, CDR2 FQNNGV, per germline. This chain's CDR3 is CASSLVSSGNTDTQYF. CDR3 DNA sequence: TGTGCCAGCAGCTTAGTTAGTAGCGGGAACACAGATACGCAGTATTTT.

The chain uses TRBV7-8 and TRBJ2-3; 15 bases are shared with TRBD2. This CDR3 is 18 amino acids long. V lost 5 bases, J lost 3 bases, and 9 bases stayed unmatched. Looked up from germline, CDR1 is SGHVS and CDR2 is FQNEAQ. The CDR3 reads CASSPNAGTSGRTDTQYF. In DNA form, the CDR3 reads TGTGCCAGCAGCCCGAACGCCGGGACTAGCGGGAGGACAGATACGCAGTATTTT.

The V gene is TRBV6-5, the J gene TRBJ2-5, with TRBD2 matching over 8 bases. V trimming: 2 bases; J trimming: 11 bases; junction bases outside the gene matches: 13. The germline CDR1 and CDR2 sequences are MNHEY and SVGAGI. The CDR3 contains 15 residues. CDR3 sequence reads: CASSYLREGKSGQYF. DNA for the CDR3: TGTGCCAGCAGTTACCTACGGGAGGGCAAATCCGGGCAGTACTTC.

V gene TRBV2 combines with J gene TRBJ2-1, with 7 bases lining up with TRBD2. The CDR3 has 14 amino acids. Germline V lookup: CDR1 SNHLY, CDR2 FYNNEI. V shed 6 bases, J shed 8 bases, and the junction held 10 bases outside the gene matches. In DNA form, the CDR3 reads TGTGCCAGCAGCATCGGCGGGAGACGGGATGAGCAGTTCTTC. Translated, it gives CASSIGGRRDEQFF.

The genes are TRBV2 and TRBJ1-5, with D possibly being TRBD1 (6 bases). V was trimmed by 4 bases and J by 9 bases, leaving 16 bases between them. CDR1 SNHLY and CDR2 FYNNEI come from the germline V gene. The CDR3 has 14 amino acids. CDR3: CASSAGGADRPQHF. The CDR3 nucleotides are TGTGCCAGCAGTGCCGGGGGGGCCGACCGGCCCCAGCATTTT.

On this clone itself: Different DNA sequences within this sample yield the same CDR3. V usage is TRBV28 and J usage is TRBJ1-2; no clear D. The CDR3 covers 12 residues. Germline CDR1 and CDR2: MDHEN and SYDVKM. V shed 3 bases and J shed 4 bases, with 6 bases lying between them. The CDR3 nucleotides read TGTGCCAGCAGTTTGGGTGGCTATGGCTACACCTTC. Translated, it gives CASSLGGYGYTF.

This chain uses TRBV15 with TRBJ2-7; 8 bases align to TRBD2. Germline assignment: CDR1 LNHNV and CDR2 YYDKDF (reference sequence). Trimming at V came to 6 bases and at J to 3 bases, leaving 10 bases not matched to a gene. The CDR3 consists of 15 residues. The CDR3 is CATSPGLAEFYEQYF. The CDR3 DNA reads TGTGCCACCAGTCCAGGACTAGCTGAATTCTACGAGCAGTACTTC.

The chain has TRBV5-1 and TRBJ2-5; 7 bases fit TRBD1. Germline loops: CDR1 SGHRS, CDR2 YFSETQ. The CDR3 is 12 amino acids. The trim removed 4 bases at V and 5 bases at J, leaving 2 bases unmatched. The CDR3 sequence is CASSPRGETQYF. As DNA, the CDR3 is TGCGCCAGCAGCCCCAGGGGGGAGACCCAGTACTTC. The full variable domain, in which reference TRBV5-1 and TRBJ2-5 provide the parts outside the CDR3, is KAGVTQTPRYLIKTRGQQVTLSCSPISGHRSVSWYQQTPGQGLQFLFEYFSETQRNKGNFPGRFSGRQFSNSRSEMNVSTLELGDSALYLCASSPRGETQYFGPGTRLLVL.

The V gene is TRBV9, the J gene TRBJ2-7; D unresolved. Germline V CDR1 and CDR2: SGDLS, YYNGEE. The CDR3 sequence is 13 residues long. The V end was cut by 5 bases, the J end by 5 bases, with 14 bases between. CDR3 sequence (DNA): TGTGCCAGCAGTCATCGTACTGGGGACGAGCAGTACTTC. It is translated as CASSHRTGDEQYF.

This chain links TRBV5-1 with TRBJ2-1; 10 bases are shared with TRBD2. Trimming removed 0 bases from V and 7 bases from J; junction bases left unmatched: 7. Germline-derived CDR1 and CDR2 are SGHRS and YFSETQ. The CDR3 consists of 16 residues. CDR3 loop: CASSLVLAGAENEQFF. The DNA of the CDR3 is TGCGCCAGCAGCTTGGTCCTAGCGGGAGCTGAAAATGAGCAGTTCTTC. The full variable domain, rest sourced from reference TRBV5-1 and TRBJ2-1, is KAGVTQTPRYLIKTRGQQVTLSCSPISGHRSVSWYQQTPGQGLQFLFEYFSETQRNKGNFPGRFSGRQFSNSRSEMNVSTLELGDSALYLCASSLVLAGAENEQFFGPGTRLTVL.

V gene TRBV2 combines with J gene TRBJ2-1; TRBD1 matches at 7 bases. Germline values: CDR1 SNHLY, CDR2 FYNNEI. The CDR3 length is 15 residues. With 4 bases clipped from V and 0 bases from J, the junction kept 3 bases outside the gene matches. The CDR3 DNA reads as TGTGCCAGCAGTGCCGACAGGGCCTCCTACAATGAGCAGTTCTTC. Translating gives CASSADRASYNEQFF.

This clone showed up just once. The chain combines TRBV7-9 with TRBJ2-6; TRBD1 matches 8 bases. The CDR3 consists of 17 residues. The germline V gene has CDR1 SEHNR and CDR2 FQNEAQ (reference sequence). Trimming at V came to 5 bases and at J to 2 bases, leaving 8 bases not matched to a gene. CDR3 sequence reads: CASSIRDRLPGANVLTF. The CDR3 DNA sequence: TGTGCCAGCAGCATCCGGGACAGGCTCCCTGGGGCCAACGTCCTGACTTTC.